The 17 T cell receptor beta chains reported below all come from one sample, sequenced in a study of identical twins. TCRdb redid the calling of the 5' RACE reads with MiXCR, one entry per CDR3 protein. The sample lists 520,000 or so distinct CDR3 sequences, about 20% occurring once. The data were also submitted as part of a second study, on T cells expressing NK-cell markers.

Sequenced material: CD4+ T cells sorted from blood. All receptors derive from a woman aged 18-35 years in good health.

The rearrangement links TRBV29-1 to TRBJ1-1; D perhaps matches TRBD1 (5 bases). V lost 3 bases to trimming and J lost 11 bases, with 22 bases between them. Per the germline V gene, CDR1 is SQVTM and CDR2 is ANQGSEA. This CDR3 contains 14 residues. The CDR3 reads CSVDRGTHEGSAFF. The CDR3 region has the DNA TGCAGCGTTGACCGGGGCACACATGAGGGATCGGCTTTCTTT.

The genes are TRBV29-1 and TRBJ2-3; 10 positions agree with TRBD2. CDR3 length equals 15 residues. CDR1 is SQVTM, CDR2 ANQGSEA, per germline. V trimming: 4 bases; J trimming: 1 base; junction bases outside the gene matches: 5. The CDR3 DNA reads TGCAGCGTTGGATCTGGGACTAGCGGCACAGATACGCAGTATTTT. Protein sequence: CSVGSGTSGTDTQYF.

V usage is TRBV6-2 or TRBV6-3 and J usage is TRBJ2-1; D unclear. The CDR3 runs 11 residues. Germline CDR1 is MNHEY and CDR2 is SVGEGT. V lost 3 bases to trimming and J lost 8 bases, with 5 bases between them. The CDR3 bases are TGTGCCAGCAGTTATAGGTATGAGCAGTTCTTC. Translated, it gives CASSYRYEQFF.

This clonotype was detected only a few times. CDR3 sequence reads: CASSLLLEDTQYF. The CDR3 DNA follows: TGCGCCAGCAGCCTACTTTTAGAGGATACGCAGTATTTT. The chain has TRBV4-3 and TRBJ2-3, with D hard to call. This CDR3 is 13 amino acids long. Germline V gives CDR1 LGHNA, CDR2 YSLEER. With 4 bases removed from V and 6 bases from J, the gap between germline ends came to 11 bases.

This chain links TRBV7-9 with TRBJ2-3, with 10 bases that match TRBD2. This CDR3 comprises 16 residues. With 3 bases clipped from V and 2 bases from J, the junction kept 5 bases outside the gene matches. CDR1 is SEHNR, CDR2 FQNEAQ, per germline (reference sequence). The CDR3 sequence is CASSLGLARNTDTQYF. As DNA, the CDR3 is TGTGCCAGCAGCTTGGGACTAGCGAGAAACACAGATACGCAGTATTTT.

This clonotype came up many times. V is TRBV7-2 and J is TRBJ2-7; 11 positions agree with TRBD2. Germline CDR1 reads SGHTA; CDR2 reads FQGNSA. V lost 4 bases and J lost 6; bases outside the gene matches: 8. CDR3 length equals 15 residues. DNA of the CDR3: TGTGCCAGCAGCTCCCCGAGACTAGCGGGGATCGAGCAGTACTTC. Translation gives CASSSPRLAGIEQYF.

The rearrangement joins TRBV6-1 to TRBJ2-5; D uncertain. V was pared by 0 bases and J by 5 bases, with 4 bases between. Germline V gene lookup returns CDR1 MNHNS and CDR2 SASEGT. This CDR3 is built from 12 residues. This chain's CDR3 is CASSEALETQYF. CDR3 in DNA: TGTGCCAGCAGTGAAGCGCTGGAGACCCAGTACTTC.

CDR3 in amino acids: CASSLHPHEQYF. Written as DNA, the CDR3 is TGTGCCAGCAGCTTACATCCCCACGAGCAGTACTTC. This rearrangement joins TRBV7-9 to TRBJ2-7; no definite D call. Germline-derived CDR1 and CDR2 are SEHNR and FQNEAQ (reference sequence). Trimming cost V 2 bases and J 5 bases, with 7 bases left between them. This CDR3 comprises 12 residues.

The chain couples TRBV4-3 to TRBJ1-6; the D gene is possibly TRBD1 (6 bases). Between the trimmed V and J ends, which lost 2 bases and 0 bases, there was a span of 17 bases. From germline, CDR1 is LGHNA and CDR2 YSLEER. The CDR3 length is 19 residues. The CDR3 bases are TGCGCCAGCAGCCAAACGGTATACAGGGAGAGCTCCTATAATTCACCCCTCCACTTT. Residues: CASSQTVYRESSYNSPLHF.

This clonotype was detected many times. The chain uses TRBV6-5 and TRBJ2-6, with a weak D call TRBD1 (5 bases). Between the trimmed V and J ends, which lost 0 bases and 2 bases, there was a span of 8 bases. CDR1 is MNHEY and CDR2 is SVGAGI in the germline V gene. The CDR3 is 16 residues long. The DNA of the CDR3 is TGTGCCAGCAGTTACTCGATAGGGGCTGGGGCCAACGTCCTGACTTTC. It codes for CASSYSIGAGANVLTF.

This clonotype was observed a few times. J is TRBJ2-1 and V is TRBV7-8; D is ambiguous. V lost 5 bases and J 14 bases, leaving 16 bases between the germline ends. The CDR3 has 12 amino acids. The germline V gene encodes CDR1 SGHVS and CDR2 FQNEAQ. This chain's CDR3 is CASSISYAREFF. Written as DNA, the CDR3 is TGTGCCAGCAGCATTTCTTACGCCCGCGAGTTCTTC.

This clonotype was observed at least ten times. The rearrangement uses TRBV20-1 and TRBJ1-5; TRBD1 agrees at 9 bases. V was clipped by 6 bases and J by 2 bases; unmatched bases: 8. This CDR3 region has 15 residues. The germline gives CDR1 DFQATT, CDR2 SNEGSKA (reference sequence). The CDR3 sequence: CSAGQGGSGNQPQHF. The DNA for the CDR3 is TGCAGTGCGGGACAGGGAGGCAGTGGCAATCAGCCCCAGCATTTT.

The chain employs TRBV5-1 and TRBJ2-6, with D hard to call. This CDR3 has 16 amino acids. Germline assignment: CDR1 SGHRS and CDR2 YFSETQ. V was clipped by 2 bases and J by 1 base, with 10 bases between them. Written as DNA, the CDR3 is TGCGCCAGCAGCTTATTAGGCCTGTCTGGGGCCAACGTCCTGACTTTC. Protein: CASSLLGLSGANVLTF. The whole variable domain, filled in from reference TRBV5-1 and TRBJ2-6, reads KAGVTQTPRYLIKTRGQQVTLSCSPISGHRSVSWYQQTPGQGLQFLFEYFSETQRNKGNFPGRFSGRQFSNSRSEMNVSTLELGDSALYLCASSLLGLSGANVLTFGAGSRLTVL.

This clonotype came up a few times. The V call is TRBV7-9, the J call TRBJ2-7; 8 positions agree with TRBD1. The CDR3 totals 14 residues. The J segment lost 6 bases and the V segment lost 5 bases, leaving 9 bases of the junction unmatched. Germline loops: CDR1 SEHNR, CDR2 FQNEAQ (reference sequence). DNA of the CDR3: TGTGCCAGCAGCCCAGGACAGGGAATCGGCGAGCAGTACTTC. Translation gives CASSPGQGIGEQYF. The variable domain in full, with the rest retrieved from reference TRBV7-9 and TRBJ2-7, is DTGVSQNPRHKITKRGQNVTFRCDPISEHNRLYWYRQTLGQGPEFLTYFQNEAQLEKSRLLSDRFSAERPKGSFSTLEIQRTEQGDSAMYLCASSPGQGIGEQYFGPGTRLTVT.

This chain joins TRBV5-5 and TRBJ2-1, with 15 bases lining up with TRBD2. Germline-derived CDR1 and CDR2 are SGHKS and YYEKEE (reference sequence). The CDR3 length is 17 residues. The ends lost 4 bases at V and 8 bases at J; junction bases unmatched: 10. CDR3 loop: CASSPGTSGRPVHEQFF. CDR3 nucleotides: TGTGCCAGCAGCCCTGGGACTAGCGGGAGGCCCGTGCATGAGCAGTTCTTC.

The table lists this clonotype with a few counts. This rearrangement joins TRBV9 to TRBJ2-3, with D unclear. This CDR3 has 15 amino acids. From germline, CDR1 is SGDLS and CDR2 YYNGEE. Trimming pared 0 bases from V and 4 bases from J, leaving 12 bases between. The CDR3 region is CASSVGPRQADTQYF. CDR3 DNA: TGTGCCAGCAGCGTAGGCCCCCGCCAGGCAGATACGCAGTATTTT.

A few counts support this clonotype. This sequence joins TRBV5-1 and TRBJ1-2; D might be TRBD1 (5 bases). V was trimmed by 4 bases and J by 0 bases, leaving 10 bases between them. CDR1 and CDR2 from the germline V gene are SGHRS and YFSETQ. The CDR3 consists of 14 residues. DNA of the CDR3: TGCGCCAGCAGCGTGGCGGGGGCTAACTATGGCTACACCTTC. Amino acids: CASSVAGANYGYTF.